The T cell receptor (beta chain) described here comes from a study of blood T cells in healthy people across ages. Study-wide findings and caveats: Unsorted PBMCs blocked a conclusive comparison of naive and antigen-experienced cells.

Every donor provided 9.5 to 10 milliliters of peripheral blood. Per-sample PBMC isolation yielded at least 7 million cells. Germline V lookup: CDR1 MNHEY, CDR2 SVGAGI. Trimming took off 9 bases at V and 5 bases at J, with 16 bases between the two ends. The CDR3 sequence is 13 residues long. The use of a sample-barcoded 5' primer and a J-beta primer mix characterized a second PCR of about 7 to 12 cycles. MiXCR, applied by TCRdb to the 5' RACE reads, yields one record per CDR3 protein. The profile covers approximately 1,700,000 distinct CDR3 sequences, with roughly 43% appearing a single time and about 23% taken by the ten largest. As regards this clonotype: Its antigen remains unidentified.

Sequenced: blood. This TCR was sampled from a human donor in good health. V is TRBV6-5 and J is TRBJ2-5, with D maybe TRBD1 (5 bases). The DNA for the CDR3 is TGTGCCAGTAAGGGCAGGGTGTGGGAGACCCAGTACTTC. The encoded protein is CASKGRVWETQYF.